This T cell receptor (beta chain) was recovered during a study of Tregs in tolerant kidney transplant recipients. Study-wide points: Biological reproducibility was not directly addressed, but technical replication error appeared minimal.

The V end was cut by 3 bases, the J end by 7 bases, with 13 bases between. The CDR3 extends over 15 amino acids. In germline, CDR1 is SGHVS, CDR2 FQNEAQ. Assay used: immunoSEQ multiplex PCR; TCRdb lists only in-frame clones, some missing. The repertoire includes around 78,000 clones, less than 95% of them detected once, and about 0.36% sits in the top ten. With regard to this clone: Its antigen remains unknown.

This TCR was recovered from a human donor who received a combined kidney and bone marrow transplant. The input for sequencing was Tregs from blood, taken before the transplant. The rearrangement joins TRBV7-8 to TRBJ1-6, with no clear D. The CDR3 reads CASSFIRAENSPLHF. The DNA for the CDR3 is TGTGCCAGCAGCTTTATCCGGGCAGAGAATTCACCCCTCCACTTT.